Below, one T cell receptor (beta chain) is given with its context. Its antigen is as yet unknown. Described time point: cycle 4 day 1 (C4D1), after six to seven weeks of nivolumab. No patient escaped relapse after autologous stem cell transplantation, and brentuximab vedotin exposure varied. Only in-frame clones appear in the TCRdb table, and some are missing; sequencing was by immunoSEQ multiplex PCR. In the table there are 20,000 to 25,000 clones, under 75% of which are singletons. J was trimmed by 11 bases and V by 4 bases; bases with no gene match: 5. This CDR3 contains 12 residues. Germline CDR1 reads SGHRS; CDR2 reads YFSETQ. This sample is drawn from a study of PD-1 blockade in classical Hodgkin lymphoma. Regarding the study as a whole: By cycle point C4D1, TCR diversity had risen significantly in CD4+ cells (but not CD8+ cells). Some patients started nivolumab under 1 year after ASCT, and they were excluded.

Sequenced material: peripheral blood mononuclear cells (PBMCs), taken before the fourth cycle of nivolumab. The chain joins TRBV5-1 to TRBJ1-1, with TRBD1 identical over 10 bases. The source is a human donor with classical Hodgkin lymphoma. Here the CDR3 DNA reads TGCGCCAGCAGCCCAGGACAGGGGGAGGCTTTCTTT. Amino acid sequence: CASSPGQGEAFF.